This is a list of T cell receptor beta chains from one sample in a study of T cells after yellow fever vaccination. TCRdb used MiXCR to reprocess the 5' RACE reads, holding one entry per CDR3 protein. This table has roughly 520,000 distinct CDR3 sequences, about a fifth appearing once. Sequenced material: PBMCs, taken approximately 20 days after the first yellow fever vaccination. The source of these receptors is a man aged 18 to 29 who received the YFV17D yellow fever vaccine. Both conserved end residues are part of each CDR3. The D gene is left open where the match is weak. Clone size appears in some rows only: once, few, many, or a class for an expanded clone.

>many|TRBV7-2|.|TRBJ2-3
TGTGCCAGCAGCTTAGGGCCGGGGGCAGATACGCAGTATTTT
CASSLGPGADTQYF
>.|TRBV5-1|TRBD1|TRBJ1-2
TGCGCCAGCAGCCCGGACAGGGGGCTAAATTCATTCTATGGCTACACCTTC
CASSPDRGLNSFYGYTF
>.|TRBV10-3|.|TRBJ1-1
TGTGCCATCAGGGACTCCTCGGAACAGAACACTGAAGCTTTCTTT
CAIRDSSEQNTEAFF
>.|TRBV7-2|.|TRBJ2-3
TGTGCCAGCAGCTTTGGGGCGGACACAGATACGCAGTATTTT
CASSFGADTDTQYF
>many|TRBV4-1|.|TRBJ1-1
TGCGCCAGCAGCCAAGATAACACTGAAGCTTTCTTT
CASSQDNTEAFF
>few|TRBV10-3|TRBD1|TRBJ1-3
TGTGCCATCAGTGAGTCCGGACAGGGCCACTCTGGAAACACCATATATTTT
CAISESGQGHSGNTIYF
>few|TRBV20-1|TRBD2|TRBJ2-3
TGCAGTGCTATAACCGGGACTAGCAGCGCAGATACGCAGTATTTT
CSAITGTSSADTQYF
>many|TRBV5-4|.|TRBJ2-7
TGTGCCAGCAGCTTGGAACACGCGAGCGAGCAGTACTTC
CASSLEHASEQYF
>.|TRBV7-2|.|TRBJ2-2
TGTGCCAGCAGCTTGATGGGCGGGAACACCGGGGAGCTGTTTTTT
CASSLMGGNTGELFF
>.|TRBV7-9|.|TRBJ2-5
TGTGCCAGCAGCCCACCGACCCTGCAAGAGACCCAGTACTTC
CASSPPTLQETQYF
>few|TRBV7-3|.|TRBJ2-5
TGTGCCACCGGAGGCGGGTTTGGCGAGACCCAGTACTTC
CATGGGFGETQYF
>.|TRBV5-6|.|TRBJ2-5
TGTGCCAGCAACACCGGCGGGGTCCAAGAGACCCAGTACTTC
CASNTGGVQETQYF
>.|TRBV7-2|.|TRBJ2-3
TGTGCCAGCAGCTTCGGCGGACTCTCCACAGATACGCAGTATTTT
CASSFGGLSTDTQYF
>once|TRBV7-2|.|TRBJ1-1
TGTGCCAGCAGCTTAGCTTGGGGGGGAGGTACTGAAGCTTTCTTT
CASSLAWGGGTEAFF
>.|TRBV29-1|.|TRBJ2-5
TGCAGCGTTGATACCCAGTACTTC
CSVDTQYF
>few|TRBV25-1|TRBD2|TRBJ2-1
TGTGCCAGCAGTATTAGCGGAGCGGGGGCCAATTACAATGAGCAGTTCTTC
CASSISGAGANYNEQFF
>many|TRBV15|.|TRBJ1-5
TGTGCCACGGGACGGTGGGCTAGCAATCAGCCCCAGCATTTT
CATGRWASNQPQHF
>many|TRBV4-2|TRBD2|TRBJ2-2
TGTGCCAGCAGCCGTAAACTAGCGGGGGCCACCGGGGAGCTGTTTTTT
CASSRKLAGATGELFF
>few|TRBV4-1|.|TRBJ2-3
TGCGCCAGCAGCCAAGAAGACAGAGCCCCGGTGGATACGCAGTATTTT
CASSQEDRAPVDTQYF
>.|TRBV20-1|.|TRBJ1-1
TGCAGTGCCCGGCTAACAGGGTCTGACACTGAAGCTTTCTTT
CSARLTGSDTEAFF
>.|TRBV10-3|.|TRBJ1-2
TGTGCCATCAGTGATACTACAAGCTATGGCTACACCTTC
CAISDTTSYGYTF
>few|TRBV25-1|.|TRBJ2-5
TGTGCCAGCAGTCCCTTTCGGTTAGGAGAGACCCAGTACTTC
CASSPFRLGETQYF
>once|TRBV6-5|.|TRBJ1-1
TGTGCCAGCAGTTACGGGGCCTGGGGTACTGAAGCTTTCTTT
CASSYGAWGTEAFF
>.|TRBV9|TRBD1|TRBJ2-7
TGTGCCAGCAGCGTAGGGGCAGGGGGCTACGAGCAGTACTTC
CASSVGAGGYEQYF
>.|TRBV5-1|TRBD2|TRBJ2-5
TGCGCCAGCAGCTTGGACGGGAGGGTTACACAAGAGACCCAGTACTTC
CASSLDGRVTQETQYF
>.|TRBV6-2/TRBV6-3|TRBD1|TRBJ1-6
TGTGCCAGCAGTTCCCTCCGACAGGGGAATTCACCCCTCCACTTT
CASSSLRQGNSPLHF
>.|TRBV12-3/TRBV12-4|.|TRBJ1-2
TGTGCCAGCAGTTTCGCTTCTGGGACCTCCACATTGTATGGCTACACCTTC
CASSFASGTSTLYGYTF
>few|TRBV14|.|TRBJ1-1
TGTGCCAGCAGCCAAGAAACAGGGTTGGTGGCTGAAGCTTTCTTT
CASSQETGLVAEAFF
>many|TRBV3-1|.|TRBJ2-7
TGTGCCAGCAGCCAAGATTTGGGCGAGCAGTACTTC
CASSQDLGEQYF
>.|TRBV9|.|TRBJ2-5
TGTGCCAGCAGCTCCATCACGTACGGGGCAGAGACCCAGTACTTC
CASSSITYGAETQYF
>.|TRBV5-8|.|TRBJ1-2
TGTGCCAGCAGCTTGGCCTGGCGGCTAACTATCGATGGCTACACCTTC
CASSLAWRLTIDGYTF
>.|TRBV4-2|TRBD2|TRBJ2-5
TGTGCCAGCAGCGACCTCGGGAGGGCCCAGTACTTC
CASSDLGRAQYF
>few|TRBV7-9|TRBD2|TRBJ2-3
TGTGCCAGCAGCTTGGCGGGGGGTGATTATACGCAGTATTTT
CASSLAGGDYTQYF
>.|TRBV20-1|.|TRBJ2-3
TGCAGTGCTAGTTACATAGCCCACGGTGGAGGGAGTACGCAGTATTTT
CSASYIAHGGGSTQYF
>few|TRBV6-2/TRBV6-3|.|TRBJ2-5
TGTGCCAGCAGCCACAATGAAGCGGAACAAGAGACCCAGTACTTC
CASSHNEAEQETQYF
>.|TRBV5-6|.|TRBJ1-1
TGTGCCAGCACTCTTTCCGGGGGCCACGAAGCTTTCTTT
CASTLSGGHEAFF
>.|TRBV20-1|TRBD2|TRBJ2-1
TGCAGTGCTCGGGCCCAGCGGGGGAACAATGAGCAGTTCTTC
CSARAQRGNNEQFF
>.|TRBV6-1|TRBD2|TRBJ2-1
TGTGCCAGCATCCAAGGTACAGCGGGGGGCACGCAGTTCTTC
CASIQGTAGGTQFF
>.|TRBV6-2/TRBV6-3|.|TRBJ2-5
TGTGCCAGCACCCTCTGGGCGGCCCAAGAGACCCAGTACTTC
CASTLWAAQETQYF
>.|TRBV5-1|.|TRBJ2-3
TGCGCCAGCAGCCCAGTGGGGCTTGGAAACACAGATACGCAGTATTTT
CASSPVGLGNTDTQYF
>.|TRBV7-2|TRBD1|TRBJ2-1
TGTGCCAGCAGCTTAGCAGGTCAGGGGGCAGGGGAGCAGTTCTTC
CASSLAGQGAGEQFF